This T cell receptor (beta chain) is drawn from a study of cytotoxic CD8 clonotypes in ibrutinib-treated CLL. The protocol was immunoSEQ multiplex PCR, while the TCRdb copy is restricted to in-frame clones and leaves out a portion. The sample shows some 200,000 clones, 75% to 85% of them seen only once. Germline lookup yields CDR1 MDHEN and CDR2 SYDVKM. This CDR3 region has 15 residues. J gave up 3 bases and V 4 bases, and 8 bases lay outside the gene matches. This specimen consisted of PBMCs, obtained after 12 months of ibrutinib treatment. The chain uses TRBV28 and TRBJ1-1; TRBD1 matches 7 bases. This receptor was identified in a human donor with chronic lymphocytic leukemia. CDR3 amino acids: CASSSYRGVDTEAFF. In DNA, the CDR3 is TGTGCCAGCAGTTCATACAGGGGTGTGGACACTGAAGCTTTCTTT.